This T cell receptor beta chain was identified in a study of prognosis after radiotherapy for stage I lung cancer. Across the study: Patients were about a dozen men and roughly 6 women aged roughly 53 to 95, median about 70 years.

The authors amplified TCR beta CDR3 from genomic DNA using two-round multiplex PCR. Amplification during the initial PCR round employed primers specific to each TRBV and TRBJ gene. TCRdb called the multiplex PCR reads again in MiXCR, with one record for every CDR3 protein. Of around 19,000 distinct CDR3 sequences listed, around 52% are singletons. Per the germline V gene, CDR1 is MNHNS and CDR2 is SASEGT. The CDR3 has 15 residues. V lost 4 bases and J lost 11; bases outside the gene matches: 8. The sample consisted of PBMCs, taken before or after stereotactic body radiation therapy (not recorded which). This TCR derives from a donor at least 50 years old with non-small cell lung cancer. J is TRBJ1-6 and V is TRBV6-1, with 10 bases aligning to TRBD1. CDR3 nucleotide sequence: TGTGCCAGCAGTGCATCCCCGGGACAGGGGCCACCCCTCCACTTT. It encodes CASSASPGQGPPLHF.